The clone carrying this T cell receptor beta chain has ten or more counts. In the library, each TCR cDNA molecule bore its own unique molecular identifier. TCRdb analysed the 5' RACE reads with MiXCR anew, one entry per CDR3 protein. This table holds more than 95,000 distinct CDR3 sequences, roughly an eighth found once. The time point denotes: blood at routine non-recurrence follow-up after resection. Whole RNA came from tumor, nontumor lung or frozen PBMC and was sequenced without being sorted. The entry originates in a study of spatial heterogeneity in lung cancer. Overall study: Sequencing covered available follow-up PBMC samples collected a median of approximately 2 years after resection.

Sample: PBMCs, taken at follow-up. The receptor's source is a male donor with early-stage non-small cell lung cancer.

The CDR3 region is CASSLGRADQPQHF. For the CDR3, the DNA is TGTGCCAGCAGCTTAGGCAGGGCCGATCAGCCCCAGCATTTT. The chain is built from TRBV7-9 and TRBJ1-5; weak D call: TRBD1 (5 bases). Germline V CDR1 and CDR2: SEHNR, FQNEAQ (reference sequence). The CDR3 is 14 amino acids. Trimming removed 1 base at V and 5 bases at J, with 9 bases between.